The rows below give T cell receptor beta chains drawn from one sample of a study of T-cell reconstitution after alpha-beta-depleted transplantation in children. TCRdb analysed the PCR reads with MiXCR anew, one entry per CDR3 protein. The sample yields 700,000 to 950,000 distinct CDR3 sequences, 15% to 20% seen once. This material consisted of PBMCs, mostly from graft donor cells, taken 360 days after TCRalphabeta/CD19-depleted stem cell transplant. Every receptor here comes from a male patient under 18 who had a stem cell transplant for acute lymphoblastic leukemia, so the T cells may come from the graft donor. The CDR3 runs from the conserved cysteine through the conserved F or W. The D gene is left open where the match is weak. Part of the rows lack a size; the others show once, few, many or a class for expanded clones.

j_gene: TRBJ1-5; v_gene: TRBV2; d_gene: -; abundance: few; CDR3aa: CASRKAGPISSNQPQHF; CDR3nt: TGTGCCAGCCGAAAGGCGGGTCCTATATCAAGCAATCAGCCCCAGCATTTT
j_gene: TRBJ2-1; v_gene: TRBV11-2; d_gene: TRBD2; abundance: -; CDR3aa: CASSLYRREPHNEQFF; CDR3nt: TGTGCCAGCAGCTTATATCGGCGGGAGCCTCACAATGAGCAGTTCTTC
j_gene: TRBJ1-4; v_gene: TRBV4-1; d_gene: -; abundance: -; CDR3aa: CASSHAKEGQVGEKLFF; CDR3nt: TGCGCCAGCAGCCACGCGAAAGAGGGGCAGGTGGGTGAAAAACTGTTTTTT
j_gene: TRBJ2-2; v_gene: TRBV5-5; d_gene: -; abundance: many; CDR3aa: CASSLKSPTGELFF; CDR3nt: TGTGCCAGCAGCTTGAAGAGCCCGACCGGGGAGCTGTTTTTT
j_gene: TRBJ2-1; v_gene: TRBV18; d_gene: TRBD2; abundance: -; CDR3aa: CASSPSLARVPYNEQFF; CDR3nt: TGTGCCAGCTCACCGTCACTAGCGCGGGTTCCTTACAATGAGCAGTTCTTC
j_gene: TRBJ2-5; v_gene: TRBV20-1; d_gene: -; abundance: -; CDR3aa: CSASGGDYQETQYF; CDR3nt: TGCAGTGCTTCAGGGGGGGATTACCAAGAGACCCAGTACTTC
j_gene: TRBJ2-1; v_gene: TRBV11-2; d_gene: -; abundance: -; CDR3aa: CASSFWGIEQFF; CDR3nt: TGTGCCAGCAGCTTTTGGGGTATTGAGCAGTTCTTC
j_gene: TRBJ2-7; v_gene: TRBV28; d_gene: TRBD1; abundance: many; CDR3aa: CASSLTGGVPYEQYF; CDR3nt: TGTGCCAGCAGCCTTACAGGGGGCGTCCCATACGAGCAGTACTTC
j_gene: TRBJ2-3; v_gene: TRBV7-9; d_gene: TRBD1; abundance: few; CDR3aa: CASSSGTGEHTQYF; CDR3nt: TGTGCCAGCAGCTCCGGGACAGGGGAACATACGCAGTATTTT
j_gene: TRBJ2-2; v_gene: TRBV6-5; d_gene: -; abundance: -; CDR3aa: CASSYGQRNPFTGELFF; CDR3nt: TGTGCCAGCAGTTACGGGCAGCGAAACCCATTCACCGGGGAGCTGTTTTTT
j_gene: TRBJ2-5; v_gene: TRBV12-3/TRBV12-4; d_gene: -; abundance: -; CDR3aa: CASSLGGGRGETQYF; CDR3nt: TGTGCCAGCAGTTTAGGTGGGGGGAGAGGGGAGACCCAGTACTTC
j_gene: TRBJ1-6; v_gene: TRBV5-1; d_gene: -; abundance: few; CDR3aa: CASSFGRTYNSPLHF; CDR3nt: TGCGCCAGCAGCTTTGGCAGGACCTATAATTCACCCCTCCACTTT
j_gene: TRBJ2-3; v_gene: TRBV29-1; d_gene: -; abundance: few; CDR3aa: CSVGDGTDTQYF; CDR3nt: TGCAGCGTTGGGGACGGAACAGATACGCAGTATTTT
j_gene: TRBJ2-3; v_gene: TRBV5-1; d_gene: TRBD2; abundance: few; CDR3aa: CASSLARRLAEDTQYF; CDR3nt: TGCGCCAGCAGCTTAGCCCGGAGACTAGCGGAAGATACGCAGTATTTT
j_gene: TRBJ1-2; v_gene: TRBV30; d_gene: -; abundance: once; CDR3aa: CAWSRPGGYTF; CDR3nt: TGTGCCTGGAGTAGGCCAGGAGGCTACACCTTC
j_gene: TRBJ2-1; v_gene: TRBV7-3; d_gene: TRBD1; abundance: few; CDR3aa: CASSLRGDLQGAPGSYNEQFF; CDR3nt: TGTGCCAGCAGCTTAAGAGGGGATCTGCAGGGGGCGCCGGGGTCCTACAATGAGCAGTTCTTC
j_gene: TRBJ2-3; v_gene: TRBV4-1; d_gene: -; abundance: -; CDR3aa: CASSQVTQGADTQYF; CDR3nt: TGCGCCAGCAGCCAAGTTACCCAGGGAGCAGATACGCAGTATTTT
j_gene: TRBJ1-1; v_gene: TRBV7-9; d_gene: TRBD1; abundance: -; CDR3aa: CASSPRQGLTTEAFF; CDR3nt: TGTGCCAGCAGCCCACGACAGGGTTTGACGACTGAAGCTTTCTTT
j_gene: TRBJ2-3; v_gene: TRBV12-3/TRBV12-4; d_gene: TRBD2; abundance: -; CDR3aa: CASSSRTSGRGTDTQYF; CDR3nt: TGTGCCAGCAGTTCGCGGACTAGCGGGAGGGGCACAGATACGCAGTATTTT
j_gene: TRBJ1-1; v_gene: TRBV5-1; d_gene: -; abundance: few; CDR3aa: CASSLGTGTRGTEAFF; CDR3nt: TGCGCCAGCAGCTTGGGAACCGGGACTCGGGGCACTGAAGCTTTCTTT
j_gene: TRBJ1-4; v_gene: TRBV2; d_gene: -; abundance: few; CDR3aa: CASSLQDSNNEKLFF; CDR3nt: TGTGCCAGCAGTCTTCAAGACAGTAATAATGAAAAACTGTTTTTT
j_gene: TRBJ1-1; v_gene: TRBV10-2; d_gene: -; abundance: -; CDR3aa: CASSEVSFGTEAFF; CDR3nt: TGCGCCAGCAGTGAGGTGTCCTTTGGGACTGAAGCTTTCTTT
j_gene: TRBJ2-2; v_gene: TRBV12-3/TRBV12-4; d_gene: TRBD2; abundance: -; CDR3aa: CASIPGLATGELFF; CDR3nt: TGTGCCAGCATCCCGGGACTAGCGACCGGGGAGCTGTTTTTT
j_gene: TRBJ2-5; v_gene: TRBV29-1; d_gene: TRBD1; abundance: many; CDR3aa: CSVWTGPNVAETQYF; CDR3nt: TGCAGCGTGTGGACAGGGCCGAACGTCGCCGAGACCCAGTACTTC
j_gene: TRBJ2-5; v_gene: TRBV15; d_gene: TRBD2; abundance: many; CDR3aa: CATSVLAGEGETQYF; CDR3nt: TGTGCCACCAGCGTTCTAGCGGGAGAAGGAGAGACCCAGTACTTC
j_gene: TRBJ2-1; v_gene: TRBV5-6; d_gene: TRBD2; abundance: few; CDR3aa: CASSPLAGRQFF; CDR3nt: TGTGCCAGCAGCCCCCTAGCGGGAAGACAGTTCTTC
j_gene: TRBJ2-3; v_gene: TRBV29-1; d_gene: TRBD2; abundance: few; CDR3aa: CSVEATSGRVQYF; CDR3nt: TGCAGCGTTGAGGCGACTAGCGGGAGGGTACAGTATTTT
j_gene: TRBJ1-1; v_gene: TRBV19; d_gene: TRBD1; abundance: -; CDR3aa: CASSKMDRPAFF; CDR3nt: TGTGCCAGTAGTAAGATGGACAGGCCAGCTTTCTTT
j_gene: TRBJ2-3; v_gene: TRBV12-3/TRBV12-4; d_gene: -; abundance: many; CDR3aa: CASSLRRVRTDTQYF; CDR3nt: TGTGCCAGCAGTTTGCGGCGAGTCCGGACAGATACGCAGTATTTT
j_gene: TRBJ1-2; v_gene: TRBV5-5; d_gene: -; abundance: few; CDR3aa: CASSTGGTQYGYTF; CDR3nt: TGTGCCAGCAGTACTGGCGGGACGCAGTATGGCTACACCTTC
j_gene: TRBJ2-1; v_gene: TRBV2; d_gene: TRBD2; abundance: few; CDR3aa: CASKAGGLYNEQFF; CDR3nt: TGTGCCAGCAAGGCGGGAGGATTGTACAATGAGCAGTTCTTC
j_gene: TRBJ2-7; v_gene: TRBV5-1; d_gene: -; abundance: many; CDR3aa: CASSTSPGIYEQYF; CDR3nt: TGCGCCAGCTCTACTTCCCCTGGGATCTACGAGCAGTACTTC
j_gene: TRBJ2-5; v_gene: TRBV15; d_gene: TRBD2; abundance: few; CDR3aa: CATRPSLYSGLAGGPGQETQYF; CDR3nt: TGTGCCACCAGGCCATCCTTATATTCCGGACTAGCGGGAGGGCCGGGGCAAGAGACCCAGTACTTC
j_gene: TRBJ2-2; v_gene: TRBV5-1; d_gene: TRBD1; abundance: few; CDR3aa: CASSYSGTGTGELFF; CDR3nt: TGCGCCAGCAGCTATTCCGGGACAGGGACCGGGGAGCTGTTTTTT
j_gene: TRBJ2-7; v_gene: TRBV9; d_gene: TRBD2; abundance: -; CDR3aa: CASSPVPGLAGGQYF; CDR3nt: TGTGCCAGCAGCCCAGTTCCAGGACTAGCGGGAGGGCAGTACTTC
j_gene: TRBJ2-7; v_gene: TRBV4-1; d_gene: -; abundance: -; CDR3aa: CASSQGEERYEQYF; CDR3nt: TGCGCCAGCAGCCAAGGGGAGGAGCGTTACGAGCAGTACTTC
j_gene: TRBJ1-2; v_gene: TRBV29-1; d_gene: TRBD1; abundance: -; CDR3aa: CSVEGTGKDYTF; CDR3nt: TGCAGCGTTGAAGGGACAGGGAAGGATTACACCTTC
j_gene: TRBJ2-4; v_gene: TRBV28; d_gene: -; abundance: -; CDR3aa: CASSLIGWELAKNIQYF; CDR3nt: TGTGCCAGCAGTTTAATAGGATGGGAACTAGCCAAAAACATTCAGTACTTC
j_gene: TRBJ2-1; v_gene: TRBV5-1; d_gene: TRBD2; abundance: -; CDR3aa: CASSESRVRLAGANEQFF; CDR3nt: TGCGCCAGCAGCGAATCAAGAGTCCGACTAGCGGGAGCTAATGAGCAGTTCTTC
j_gene: TRBJ2-3; v_gene: TRBV27; d_gene: -; abundance: -; CDR3aa: CASSFTGLTDTQYF; CDR3nt: TGTGCCAGCAGTTTTACCGGACTTACAGATACGCAGTATTTT
j_gene: TRBJ2-3; v_gene: TRBV15; d_gene: TRBD2; abundance: few; CDR3aa: CATSRAREVIPDTQYF; CDR3nt: TGTGCCACCAGCAGAGCCCGGGAGGTTATACCAGATACGCAGTATTTT
j_gene: TRBJ2-5; v_gene: TRBV7-9; d_gene: -; abundance: -; CDR3aa: CASSTRTSTQETQYF; CDR3nt: TGTGCCAGCAGCACCAGGACAAGCACACAAGAGACCCAGTACTTC
j_gene: TRBJ2-1; v_gene: TRBV7-6; d_gene: TRBD1; abundance: -; CDR3aa: CASSLGQGARNEQFF; CDR3nt: TGTGCCAGCAGCTTAGGGCAGGGGGCCCGCAATGAGCAGTTCTTC
j_gene: TRBJ1-1; v_gene: TRBV5-1; d_gene: -; abundance: -; CDR3aa: CASRFTQGLFSTEAFF; CDR3nt: TGCGCCAGCAGGTTCACACAGGGTCTTTTCAGCACTGAAGCTTTCTTT
j_gene: TRBJ2-3; v_gene: TRBV4-2; d_gene: -; abundance: many; CDR3aa: CASSQPPGDLASTDTQYF; CDR3nt: TGTGCCAGCAGCCAACCTCCCGGGGACTTAGCTAGCACAGATACGCAGTATTTT
j_gene: TRBJ2-3; v_gene: TRBV5-6; d_gene: -; abundance: -; CDR3aa: CASSLFVLVVTDTQYF; CDR3nt: TGTGCCAGCAGCTTGTTCGTCCTCGTTGTTACAGATACGCAGTATTTT
j_gene: TRBJ2-7; v_gene: TRBV5-1; d_gene: -; abundance: few; CDR3aa: CASSLVGAGNSYEQYF; CDR3nt: TGCGCCAGCAGCTTGGTAGGGGCAGGGAACTCCTACGAGCAGTACTTC
j_gene: TRBJ2-7; v_gene: TRBV5-1; d_gene: TRBD1; abundance: few; CDR3aa: CASRIGQGAEQYF; CDR3nt: TGCGCCAGCCGGATAGGACAGGGTGCCGAGCAGTACTTC
j_gene: TRBJ2-1; v_gene: TRBV7-9; d_gene: TRBD2; abundance: few; CDR3aa: CASSRGTSGSHEQFF; CDR3nt: TGTGCCAGCAGCCGAGGGACTAGTGGGTCCCATGAGCAGTTCTTC
j_gene: TRBJ1-4; v_gene: TRBV5-5; d_gene: -; abundance: -; CDR3aa: CASSLPRLYEKLFF; CDR3nt: TGTGCCAGCAGCCTACCAAGGTTGTATGAAAAACTGTTTTTT